This entry describes one TCR beta chain. The source of the sample is a study of blood T cell repertoires in COVID-19. Clones were read by immunoSEQ multiplex PCR, and TCRdb kept only the in-frame ones, dropping some. The sample includes 100,000 or so clones, roughly four fifths seen only once; the top ten take more than 20%. This TCR was recovered from a man aged 70-80 years with active or convalescent COVID-19. Sequenced: peripheral blood.

In nucleotides, the CDR3 is TGTGCCTGGAGTGTAGCGAATTCACCCCTCCACTTT. Translating it yields CAWSVANSPLHF. J is TRBJ1-6 and V is TRBV30; D not resolved. Trimming took off 0 bases at V and 7 bases at J, with 4 bases between the two ends. CDR1 is GTSNPN, CDR2 SVGIG, per germline (reference sequence). The CDR3 is 12 amino acids.